Here is one TCR beta chain with its context. Assay used: immunoSEQ multiplex PCR; TCRdb lists only in-frame clones, some missing. The data contain 200,000 or so clones, around nine tenths of them singletons. This sample stems from a study of blood T cell repertoires in COVID-19. Looking at the study overall: Samples representing acute and convalescent COVID-19 were sourced from the United States, Italy and Spain.

Source material: peripheral blood. This receptor was identified in a woman aged 55-75 years with acute or convalescent COVID-19.

CDR3 nucleotide sequence: TGTGCCAGCAGCCGGACAGGTCTCGGTGAAAAACTGTTTTTT. This codes for CASSRTGLGEKLFF. The chain uses TRBV7-8 and TRBJ1-4; TRBD1 matches at 7 bases. Germline lookup yields CDR1 SGHVS and CDR2 FQNEAQ. The CDR3 is made up of 14 amino acids. The trim removed 5 bases at V and 7 bases at J, leaving 7 bases unmatched.